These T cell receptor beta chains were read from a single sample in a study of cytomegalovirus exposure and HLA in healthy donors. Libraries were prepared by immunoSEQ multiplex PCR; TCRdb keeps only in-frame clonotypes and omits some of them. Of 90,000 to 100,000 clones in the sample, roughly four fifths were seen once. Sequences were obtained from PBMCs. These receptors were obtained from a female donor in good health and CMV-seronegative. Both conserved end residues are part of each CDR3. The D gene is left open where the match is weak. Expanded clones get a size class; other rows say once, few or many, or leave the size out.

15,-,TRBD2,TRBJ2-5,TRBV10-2,TGCGCCAGCAGTGACGCTGTAGCGGGGCAAGAGACCCAGTACTTC,CASSDAVAGQETQYF
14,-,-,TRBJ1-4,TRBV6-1,TGTGCCAGCGGGGGGACGTCAACTAATGAAAAACTGTTTTTT,CASGGTSTNEKLFF
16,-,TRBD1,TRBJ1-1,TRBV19,TGTGCCAGTAGTATTGAGGGGGCAGGGGGGAACACTGAAGCTTTCTTT,CASSIEGAGGNTEAFF
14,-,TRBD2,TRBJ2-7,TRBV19,TGTGCCACCGCGAGACTAGCGGGACTCTACGAGCAGTACTTC,CATARLAGLYEQYF
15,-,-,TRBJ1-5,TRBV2,TGTGCCAGCACCAGGCGGGACTTCCTCAATCAGCCCCAGCATTTT,CASTRRDFLNQPQHF
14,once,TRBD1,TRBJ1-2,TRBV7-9,TGTGCCAGCAGCTTAAGTCTGACAGGGGACGGCTACACCTTC,CASSLSLTGDGYTF
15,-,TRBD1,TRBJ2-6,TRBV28,TGTGCCAGCAGTTCTCAGGGGGCTGGGGCCAACGTCCTGACTTTC,CASSSQGAGANVLTF
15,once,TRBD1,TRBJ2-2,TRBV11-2,TGTGCCAGCAGCGGTTCACAGGGGGCGTCGCGGGAGCTGTTTTTT,CASSGSQGASRELFF
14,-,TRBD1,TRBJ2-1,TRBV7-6,TGTGCCAGCAGCTTTTCCGACAGGGGCAATGAGCAGTTCTTC,CASSFSDRGNEQFF
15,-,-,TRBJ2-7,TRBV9,TGTGCCAGCAGCTCGAGACACCTCCATTCCTACGAGCAGTACTTC,CASSSRHLHSYEQYF
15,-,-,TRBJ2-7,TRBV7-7,TGTGCTAGCAGCTTAGGCCAGGGCCTTAACTACGAGCAGTACTTC,CASSLGQGLNYEQYF
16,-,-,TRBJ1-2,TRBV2,TGTGCCAGCAGTGAGAGGCACTGGGAGCGCTCCTATGGCTACACCTTC,CASSERHWERSYGYTF
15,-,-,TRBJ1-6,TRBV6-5,TGTGCCAGCAGCGTTGGACTAGGTGTACGGTCACCCCTCCACTTT,CASSVGLGVRSPLHF
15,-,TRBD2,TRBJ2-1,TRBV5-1,TGCGCCAGCAGCTTGGGACTAGCGGGGGTCCATGAGCAGTTCTTC,CASSLGLAGVHEQFF
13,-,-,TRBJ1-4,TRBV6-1,TGTGCCAGCAGTACAGGGTTGGGTGAAAAACTGTTTTTT,CASSTGLGEKLFF
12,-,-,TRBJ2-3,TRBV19,TGTGCCAGTAGTATATTTGGCAATACGCAGTATTTT,CASSIFGNTQYF
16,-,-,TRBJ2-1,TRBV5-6,TGTGCCAGCAGCCTGGGGGGCGGAGCCTCCTACAATGAGCAGTTCTTC,CASSLGGGASYNEQFF
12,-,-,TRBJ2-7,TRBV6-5,TGTGCCAGCAGCAGGGTCCTTTCCGAGCAGTACTTC,CASSRVLSEQYF